This TCR beta chain was profiled in a study of response to subunit inactivated influenza vaccine. V lost 2 bases, J lost 2 bases, and 3 bases stayed unmatched. Looked up from germline, CDR1 is SNHLY and CDR2 is FYNNEI. The CDR3 loop spans 14 amino acids. TCRdb re-called the RT-PCR reads through MiXCR, storing one row per CDR3 protein. The sample yields approximately 730,000 distinct CDR3 sequences, about 14% seen once. This clonotype was sampled from a man aged 50-60 years who received an inactivated influenza vaccine. The sample was PBMCs from blood, taken around two weeks before vaccination. This chain uses TRBV2 with TRBJ2-7, with 7 bases matching TRBD1. The CDR3 region is CASSEWQGAYEQYF. The CDR3 nucleotides are TGTGCCAGCAGTGAATGGCAGGGGGCCTACGAGCAGTACTTC.